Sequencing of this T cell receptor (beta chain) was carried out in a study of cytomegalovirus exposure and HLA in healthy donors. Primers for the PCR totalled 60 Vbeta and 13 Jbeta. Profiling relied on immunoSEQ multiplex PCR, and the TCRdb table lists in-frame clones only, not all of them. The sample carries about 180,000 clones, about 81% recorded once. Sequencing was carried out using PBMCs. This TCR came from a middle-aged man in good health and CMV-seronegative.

CDR3 region: CASSHAGANEQYF. DNA for the CDR3: TGTGCCAGCAGCCACGCAGGGGCCAACGAGCAGTACTTC. The gene calls are TRBV14 and TRBJ2-7, with D maybe TRBD1 (6 bases). CDR3 length equals 13 residues. The ends were cut back, 3 bases at V and 5 bases at J, with 11 bases in the middle. The V gene's germline CDR1 is SGHDN and CDR2 FVKESK.